What follows are 8 T cell receptor beta chains derived from one specimen sequenced in a study of blood T cells in healthy people across ages. It was with a sample-barcoded 5' primer and a J-beta primer mix that a second PCR of roughly 7 to 12 cycles was run. TCRdb analysed the 5' RACE reads with MiXCR anew, one entry per CDR3 protein. This sample yields about 1.4 million distinct CDR3 sequences, of which 59% are seen a single time; roughly 7% belongs to the top ten. The sequenced sample consisted of blood. Every receptor here comes from a man aged 18 to 29 in good health.

J is TRBJ2-1 and V is TRBV20-1; 7 bases align to TRBD2. CDR3 length equals 14 residues. The germline V gene has CDR1 DFQATT and CDR2 SNEGSKA (reference sequence). Trimming cost V 3 bases and J 6 bases; bases outside gene matches: 8. The CDR3 is CSARTLARLNEQFF. The CDR3 DNA reads as TGCAGTGCTAGGACACTAGCGCGCCTCAATGAGCAGTTCTTC.

This chain uses TRBV29-1 with TRBJ1-1; D perhaps matches TRBD1 (6 bases). The CDR3 is 13 amino acids. Germline V gives CDR1 SQVTM, CDR2 ANQGSEA. Trimming removed 7 bases at V and 1 base at J, with 13 bases between. The CDR3 coding sequence is TGCAGCGCCGCCGAGGGGGGGAACACTGAAGCTTTCTTT. Translation: CSAAEGGNTEAFF.

This clonotype was detected only a few times. The rearrangement uses TRBV4-1 and TRBJ2-7; D is possibly TRBD1 (6 bases). Trimming took 2 bases from V and 5 from J, leaving 10 bases between them. This CDR3 comprises 13 residues. The germline V gene encodes CDR1 MGHRA and CDR2 YSYEKL. The CDR3 region has the DNA TGCGCCAGCAGCCAACCAGGGGAAGACGAGCAGTACTTC. Translated, it gives CASSQPGEDEQYF.

This chain uses TRBV20-1 with TRBJ2-5; D is uncertain. With the DNA end fitting TRBJ2-7 better, the J assignment may be wrong. The germline CDR1 and CDR2 sequences are DFQATT and SNEGSKA (reference sequence). The CDR3 sequence is 12 residues long. The chain's CDR3 is CSASFFQNEQYF. The CDR3 bases are TGCAGTGCTAGTTTTTTCCAGAACGAGCAGTACTTC.

The chain links TRBV7-2 to TRBJ1-2; no firm D call. Germline V CDR1 and CDR2: SGHTA, FQGNSA. The CDR3 covers 15 residues. V dropped 5 bases and J dropped 5 bases, with 18 bases sitting between them. CDR3 loop: CASSQAPDDAYGYTF. The CDR3 nucleotides read TGTGCCAGCAGCCAGGCCCCGGACGATGCATATGGCTACACCTTC.

The V gene is TRBV29-1, the J gene TRBJ2-7; D is unresolved. Deletions cut 5 bases from V and 2 bases from J, with 13 bases between. Germline assignment: CDR1 SQVTM and CDR2 ANQGSEA. This CDR3 is built from 13 residues. CDR3 bases: TGCAGCGTTTTACCCGTTGGAGCCTACGAGCAGTACTTC. It yields the protein CSVLPVGAYEQYF.

This clonotype was recorded once. The chain joins TRBV6-5 to TRBJ2-1, with D hard to call. Germline V gene data show CDR1 as MNHEY and CDR2 as SVGAGI. V lost 0 bases to trimming and J lost 6 bases, with 9 bases between them. This CDR3 contains 14 residues. The CDR3: CASSYSIPSNEQFF. The DNA for the CDR3 is TGTGCCAGCAGTTACTCGATTCCCTCCAATGAGCAGTTCTTC.

The CDR3 spells CSARDPGQGLNIQYF. CDR3 coding DNA: TGCAGTGCTAGAGACCCAGGACAGGGATTAAACATTCAGTACTTC. The V gene is TRBV20-1, the J gene TRBJ2-4, with TRBD1 identical over 8 bases. CDR1 and CDR2 from the germline V gene are DFQATT and SNEGSKA (reference sequence). J was trimmed by 6 bases and V by 0 bases; bases with no gene match: 7. The CDR3 consists of 15 residues.